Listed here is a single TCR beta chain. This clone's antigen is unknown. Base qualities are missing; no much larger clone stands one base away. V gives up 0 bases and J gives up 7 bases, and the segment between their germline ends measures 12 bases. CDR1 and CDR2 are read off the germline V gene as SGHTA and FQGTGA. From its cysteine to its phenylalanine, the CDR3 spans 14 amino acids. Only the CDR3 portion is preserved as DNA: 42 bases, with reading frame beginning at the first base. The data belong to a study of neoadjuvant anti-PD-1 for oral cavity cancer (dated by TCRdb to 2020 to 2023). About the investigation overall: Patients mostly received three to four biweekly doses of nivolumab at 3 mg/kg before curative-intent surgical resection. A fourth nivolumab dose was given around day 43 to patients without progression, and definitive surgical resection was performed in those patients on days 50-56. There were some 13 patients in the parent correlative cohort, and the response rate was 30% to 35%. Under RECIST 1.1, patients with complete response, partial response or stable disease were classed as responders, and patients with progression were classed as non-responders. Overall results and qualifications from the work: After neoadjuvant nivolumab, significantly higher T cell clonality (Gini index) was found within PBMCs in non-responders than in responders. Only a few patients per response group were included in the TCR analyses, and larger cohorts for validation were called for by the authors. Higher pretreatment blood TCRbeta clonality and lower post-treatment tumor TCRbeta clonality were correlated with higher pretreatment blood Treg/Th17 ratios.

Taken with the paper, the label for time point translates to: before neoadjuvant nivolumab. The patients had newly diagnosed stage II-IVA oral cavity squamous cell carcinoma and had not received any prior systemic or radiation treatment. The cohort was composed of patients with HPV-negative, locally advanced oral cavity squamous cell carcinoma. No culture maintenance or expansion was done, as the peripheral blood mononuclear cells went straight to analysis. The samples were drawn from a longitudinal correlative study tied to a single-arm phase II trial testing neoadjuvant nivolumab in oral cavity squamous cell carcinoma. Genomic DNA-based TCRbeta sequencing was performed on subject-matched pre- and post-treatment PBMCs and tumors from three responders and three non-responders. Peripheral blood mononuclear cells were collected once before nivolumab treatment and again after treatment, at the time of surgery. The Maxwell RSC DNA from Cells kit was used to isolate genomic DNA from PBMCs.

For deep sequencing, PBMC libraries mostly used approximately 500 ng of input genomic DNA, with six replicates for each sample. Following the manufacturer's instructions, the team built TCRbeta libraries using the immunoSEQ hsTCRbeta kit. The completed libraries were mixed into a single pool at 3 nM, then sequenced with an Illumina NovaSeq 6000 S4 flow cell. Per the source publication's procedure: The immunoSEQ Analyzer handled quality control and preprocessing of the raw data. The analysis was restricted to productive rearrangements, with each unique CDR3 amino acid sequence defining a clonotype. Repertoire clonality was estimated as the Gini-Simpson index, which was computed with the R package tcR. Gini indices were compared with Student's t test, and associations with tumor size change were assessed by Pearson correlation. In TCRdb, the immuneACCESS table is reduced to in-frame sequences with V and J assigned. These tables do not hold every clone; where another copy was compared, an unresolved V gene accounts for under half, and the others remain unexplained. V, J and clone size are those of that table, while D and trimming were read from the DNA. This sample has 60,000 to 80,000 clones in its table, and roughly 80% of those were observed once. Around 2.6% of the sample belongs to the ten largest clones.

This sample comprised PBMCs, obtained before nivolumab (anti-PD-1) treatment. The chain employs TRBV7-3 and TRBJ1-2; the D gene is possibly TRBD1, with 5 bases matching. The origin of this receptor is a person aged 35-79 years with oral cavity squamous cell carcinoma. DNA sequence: TGTGCCAGCAGCTTAACCGGGGAGGGGTTTGGCTACACCTTC. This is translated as CASSLTGEGFGYTF.